This T cell receptor beta chain was sequenced during a study of cytomegalovirus exposure and HLA in healthy donors. In germline, CDR1 is SGHTS, CDR2 YDEGEE. V shed 4 bases and J 8 bases; nucleotides not matched to a gene: 6. The CDR3 contains 16 residues. Researchers ran the PCR with 60 Vbeta and 13 Jbeta primers. In the study's own analysis: Unique TCR beta chains numbered roughly 80 million in a later analysis, with around 10 million shared. This table comes from immunoSEQ multiplex PCR, and its TCRdb copy is limited to in-frame clones, with some not included. The V and J calls and the clone size are those of that table, but D and trimming were determined from the DNA. The data contain about 190,000 clones, 80% to 85% of them singletons.

The clonotype comes from a man aged 40-49 years in good health and CMV-seropositive. The chain joins TRBV5-8 to TRBJ2-1, with 16 nucleotides matching TRBD2. The specimen was PBMCs. The CDR3 is CASSIGTSGGVDEQFF. CDR3 bases: TGTGCCAGCAGCATTGGGACTAGCGGGGGGGTTGATGAGCAGTTCTTC.